This TCR beta chain was profiled in a study of post-analysis software for immune sequencing data. Study-wide results and caveats: F measure showed strong co-clustering of same-batch samples.

This clonotype was seen many times. As yet, its antigen is unknown. Unique molecular identifiers tagged the TCR beta cDNA libraries. Via MiXCR, TCRdb re-called the PCR reads, giving one row per CDR3 protein. The sample shows about 540,000 distinct CDR3 sequences, 34% of them seen only once. Sequences were obtained from blood. This clonotype was sampled from a girl under 18 with multiple sclerosis.

The CDR3 nucleotides read TGTGCCACCAGCAGAGGCACAGATACGCAGTATTTT. Translating it yields CATSRGTDTQYF. The chain couples TRBV15 to TRBJ2-3, with D hard to call. This CDR3 contains 12 residues. Germline V gene lookup returns CDR1 LNHNV and CDR2 YYDKDF (reference sequence). V was clipped by 1 base and J by 1 base, with 0 bases between them.